Listed below are T cell receptor beta chains from one sample, sequenced in a study of T cell changes during pregnancy in multiple sclerosis. Method: immunoSEQ multiplex PCR; TCRdb's copy keeps in-frame clones and lacks some. This table holds 45,000 to 70,000 clones, 90% to 95% found once. This sample comprised peripheral blood, obtained in the third trimester of pregnancy. The source of these receptors is a female donor in good health, enrolled as a control in a pregnancy study. CDR3s include the opening cysteine and the closing phenylalanine or tryptophan. D genes are given only for firm matches. Clone size is given for some rows only: seen once, a few or many times, or a class if the clone is expanded.

cdr3_aa,cdr3_nt,v_call,clone_size,d_call,j_call
CASSYNGGDYEQYF,TGTGCCAGCAGTTACAATGGAGGTGACTACGAGCAGTACTTC,TRBV6-5,-,-,TRBJ2-7
CASRTDQGSGNTIYF,TGTGCCAGTAGAACCGACCAGGGATCTGGAAACACCATATATTTT,TRBV19,-,-,TRBJ1-3
CASSFASGRSQETQYF,TGTGCCAGCAGCTTTGCTAGCGGGAGATCACAAGAGACCCAGTACTTC,TRBV11-3,-,TRBD2,TRBJ2-5
CASSLVAGNEQFF,TGTGCCAGCAGCTTAGTTGCGGGCAATGAGCAGTTCTTC,TRBV7-9,-,-,TRBJ2-1
CASSSRQGRSTDTQYF,TGTGCCAGCAGCTCCCGACAGGGGAGGTCCACAGATACGCAGTATTTT,TRBV5-4,-,TRBD1,TRBJ2-3
CASRVAGGSGEQYF,TGTGCCAGCAGAGTAGCGGGAGGCTCTGGGGAGCAGTACTTC,TRBV27,-,TRBD2,TRBJ2-7
CASSFSQGNTIYF,TGTGCCAGCAGCTTTTCGCAGGGAAACACCATATATTTT,TRBV7-3,-,-,TRBJ1-3
CASSSRETQYF,TGTGCCAGCAGCTCTCGAGAGACCCAGTACTTC,TRBV13,-,-,TRBJ2-5
CASSSAGSGEKLFF,TGTGCCAGCAGCTCTGCAGGGTCTGGGGAAAAACTGTTTTTT,TRBV7-9,-,-,TRBJ1-4
CASSARGTGANYGYTF,TGTGCCAGCAGCGCTAGGGGTACAGGGGCTAACTATGGCTACACCTTC,TRBV9,once,TRBD1,TRBJ1-2
CASSSSRFRDRGPTEAFF,TGTGCCAGCAGCTCGAGCCGCTTCCGGGACAGGGGACCCACTGAAGCTTTCTTT,TRBV5-5,-,TRBD1,TRBJ1-1
CASSLGTGDNEQFF,TGTGCCAGCAGCTTAGGGACTGGTGACAATGAGCAGTTCTTC,TRBV7-8,-,-,TRBJ2-1
CASRNGGEQFF,TGTGCCAGCAGGAACGGAGGTGAGCAGTTCTTC,TRBV7-3,few,-,TRBJ2-1
CASNRGEDEQFF,TGTGCCAGCAATAGAGGAGAGGATGAGCAGTTCTTC,TRBV6-1,-,-,TRBJ2-1
CASSLEGGEGAGELFF,TGTGCCAGCAGCTTGGAAGGCGGGGAAGGGGCCGGGGAGCTGTTTTTT,TRBV5-6,few,-,TRBJ2-2
CASSNQVPGSTGELFF,TGTGCCAGCAGCAATCAGGTCCCAGGGTCCACCGGGGAGCTGTTTTTT,TRBV7-2,-,-,TRBJ2-2
CASSLEGATYNEQFF,TGTGCCAGCAGCTTAGAGGGGGCAACCTACAATGAGCAGTTCTTC,TRBV7-2,-,TRBD1,TRBJ2-1
CASSPLDRANTEAFF,TGTGCCAGTAGTCCGCTCGACAGGGCGAACACTGAAGCTTTCTTT,TRBV19,-,TRBD1,TRBJ1-1
CATRTVYGYTF,TGTGCCACCAGGACAGTTTATGGCTACACCTTC,TRBV28,-,-,TRBJ1-2
CASTYSGGGNTEAFF,TGTGCCAGTACCTATTCCGGGGGGGGGAACACTGAAGCTTTCTTT,TRBV19,-,-,TRBJ1-1
CASSLAPSNYEQYF,TGCGCCAGCAGCTTGGCCCCATCAAACTACGAGCAGTACTTC,TRBV5-1,-,-,TRBJ2-7
CASSQDWGRDSPLHF,TGCGCCAGCAGCCAAGATTGGGGCCGGGATTCACCCCTCCACTTT,TRBV4-3,few,-,TRBJ1-6
CASSPPDFEGYSPLHF,TGTGCCAGCTCACCACCGGACTTTGAGGGTTATTCACCCCTCCACTTT,TRBV18,few,-,TRBJ1-6
CASSLRSGTGQNIQYF,TGTGCCAGCAGCTTGCGGAGCGGGACAGGACAAAACATTCAGTACTTC,TRBV7-2,-,-,TRBJ2-4
CASSARLAGGPGGELFF,TGTGCCAGCAGCGCGCGACTAGCGGGGGGGCCAGGCGGGGAGCTGTTTTTT,TRBV7-2,-,TRBD2,TRBJ2-2
CSAPPEDTQYF,TGCAGTGCTCCGCCAGAAGATACGCAGTATTTT,TRBV20-1,-,-,TRBJ2-3
CASSLGDRGRTGPAFF,TGTGCCAGCAGCTTAGGAGACAGGGGTAGGACAGGCCCAGCTTTCTTT,TRBV7-9,-,TRBD1,TRBJ1-1
CASSLVSLAGGAHEQFF,TGTGCCAGCAGCTTGGTTTCCCTAGCGGGAGGGGCCCATGAGCAGTTCTTC,TRBV5-5,-,TRBD2,TRBJ2-1
CASSLGQGKYEQYF,TGTGCCAGCAGCTTAGGACAGGGGAAATACGAGCAGTACTTC,TRBV13,-,TRBD1,TRBJ2-7
CASSLALGAKSSTDTQYF,TGTGCCAGCAGCTTAGCGCTGGGGGCAAAGTCGAGCACAGATACGCAGTATTTT,TRBV7-9,-,-,TRBJ2-3
CASSLANRAVEDTQYF,TGTGCCAGCAGCTTAGCGAACAGGGCGGTGGAAGATACGCAGTATTTT,TRBV7-4,once,-,TRBJ2-3
CASSEWQGAFYGYTF,TGTGCCAGCAGTGAATGGCAGGGGGCTTTTTATGGCTACACCTTC,TRBV2,-,TRBD1,TRBJ1-2
CASTRQLVDYGYTF,TGTGCCAGCACTAGACAGCTTGTCGACTATGGCTACACCTTC,TRBV2,-,-,TRBJ1-2
CASSVGGAGNTIYF,TGTGCCAGCAGCGTAGGGGGGGCTGGAAACACCATATATTTT,TRBV9,-,-,TRBJ1-3
CASSVGIGGTGELFF,TGTGCCAGCAGCGTTGGGATTGGCGGGACCGGGGAGCTGTTTTTT,TRBV9,-,-,TRBJ2-2
CASSRTQGNEQFF,TGTGCCAGCAGCCGAACACAGGGTAATGAGCAGTTCTTC,TRBV7-2,-,-,TRBJ2-1
CASSLPTSGGDTQYF,TGTGCCAGCAGCTTACCCACTAGCGGAGGGGATACGCAGTATTTT,TRBV7-2,-,TRBD2,TRBJ2-3
CASNRDRQGGTEAFF,TGTGCCAGCAACCGAGACCGACAGGGCGGCACTGAAGCTTTCTTT,TRBV7-2,-,TRBD1,TRBJ1-1
CASSRTSGSGDEQFF,TGCGCCAGCAGCCGAACTAGCGGGAGCGGCGATGAGCAGTTCTTC,TRBV4-1,-,TRBD2,TRBJ2-1
CASSLNREYGYTF,TGTGCCAGCAGCTTGAATAGGGAGTATGGCTACACCTTC,TRBV5-4,-,-,TRBJ1-2
CASSLPTRGPGSEAFF,TGTGCCAGCAGCTTACCCACCAGGGGACCAGGCTCTGAAGCTTTCTTT,TRBV7-9,-,-,TRBJ1-1
CASSMGSIEAFF,TGTGCCAGTAGTATGGGCAGTATTGAAGCTTTCTTT,TRBV19,-,-,TRBJ1-1